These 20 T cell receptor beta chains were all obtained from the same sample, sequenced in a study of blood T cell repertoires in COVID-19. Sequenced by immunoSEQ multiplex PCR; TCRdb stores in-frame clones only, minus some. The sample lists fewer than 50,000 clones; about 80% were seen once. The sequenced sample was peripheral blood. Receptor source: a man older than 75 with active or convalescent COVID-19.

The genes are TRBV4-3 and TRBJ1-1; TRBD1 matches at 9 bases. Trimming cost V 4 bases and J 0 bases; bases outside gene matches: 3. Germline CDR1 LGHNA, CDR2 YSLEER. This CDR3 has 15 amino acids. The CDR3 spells CASSLWDRVNTEAFF. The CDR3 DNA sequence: TGCGCCAGCAGCCTATGGGACAGGGTGAACACTGAAGCTTTCTTT.

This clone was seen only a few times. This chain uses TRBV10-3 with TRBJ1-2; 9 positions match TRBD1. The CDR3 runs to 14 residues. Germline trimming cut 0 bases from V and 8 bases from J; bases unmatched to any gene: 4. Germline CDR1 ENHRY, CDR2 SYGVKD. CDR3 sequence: CAISESTGGLGYTF. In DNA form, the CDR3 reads TGTGCCATCAGTGAGTCTACAGGGGGCCTCGGCTACACCTTC.

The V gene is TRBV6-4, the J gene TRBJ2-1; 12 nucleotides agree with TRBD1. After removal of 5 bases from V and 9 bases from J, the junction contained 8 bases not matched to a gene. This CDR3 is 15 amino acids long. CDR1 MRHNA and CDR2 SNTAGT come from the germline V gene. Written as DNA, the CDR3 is TGTGCCAGCAGTACAGGGACAGGGGGCTCTATTGAGCAGTTCTTC. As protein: CASSTGTGGSIEQFF.

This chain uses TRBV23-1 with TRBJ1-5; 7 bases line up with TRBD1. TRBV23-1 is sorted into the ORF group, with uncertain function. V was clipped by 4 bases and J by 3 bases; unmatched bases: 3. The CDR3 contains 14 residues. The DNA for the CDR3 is TGCGCCAGCAGTCTAGGGACAGACAATCAGCCCCAGCATTTT. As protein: CASSLGTDNQPQHF.

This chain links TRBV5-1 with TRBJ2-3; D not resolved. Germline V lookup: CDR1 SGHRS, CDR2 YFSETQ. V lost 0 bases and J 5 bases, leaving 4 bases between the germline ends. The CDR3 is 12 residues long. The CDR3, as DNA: TGCGCCAGCAGCTTGGCCGGAGATACGCAGTATTTT. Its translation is CASSLAGDTQYF.

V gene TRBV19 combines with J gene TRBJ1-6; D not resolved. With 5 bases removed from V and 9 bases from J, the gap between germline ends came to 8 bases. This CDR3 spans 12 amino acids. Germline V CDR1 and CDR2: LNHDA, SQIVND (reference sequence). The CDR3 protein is CASSDNISPLHF. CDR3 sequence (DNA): TGTGCCAGTAGTGACAATATTTCACCCCTCCACTTT.

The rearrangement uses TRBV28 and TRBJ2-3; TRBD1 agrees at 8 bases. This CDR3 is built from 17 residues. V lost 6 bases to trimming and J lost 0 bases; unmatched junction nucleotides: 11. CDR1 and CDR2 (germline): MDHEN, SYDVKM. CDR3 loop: CASSPPWTGISTDTQYF. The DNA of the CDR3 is TGTGCCAGCAGCCCTCCCTGGACAGGGATTAGCACAGATACGCAGTATTTT.

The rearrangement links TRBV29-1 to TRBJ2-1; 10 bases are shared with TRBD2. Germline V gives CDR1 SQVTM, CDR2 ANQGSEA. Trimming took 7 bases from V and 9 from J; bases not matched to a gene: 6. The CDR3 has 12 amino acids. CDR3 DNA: TGCAGCGCGACTAGCGGGTTTATTGAGCAGTTCTTC. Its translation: CSATSGFIEQFF.

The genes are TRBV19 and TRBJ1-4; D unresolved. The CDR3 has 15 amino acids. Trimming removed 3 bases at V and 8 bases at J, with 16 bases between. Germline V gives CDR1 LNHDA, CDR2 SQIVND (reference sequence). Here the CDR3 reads CASSIFGIRREKLFF. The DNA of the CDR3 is TGTGCCAGTAGTATTTTCGGTATTCGGCGGGAAAAACTGTTTTTT.

The CDR3 reads CASSLGIGTSREQFF. DNA for the CDR3: TGCGCCAGCAGCTTGGGAATCGGGACTAGCCGAGAGCAGTTCTTC. The chain has TRBV5-1 and TRBJ2-1; 9 bases line up with TRBD2. The CDR3 totals 15 residues. Germline CDR1 is SGHRS and CDR2 is YFSETQ. Unmatched junction bases numbered 8, after V lost 0 bases and J lost 10 bases.

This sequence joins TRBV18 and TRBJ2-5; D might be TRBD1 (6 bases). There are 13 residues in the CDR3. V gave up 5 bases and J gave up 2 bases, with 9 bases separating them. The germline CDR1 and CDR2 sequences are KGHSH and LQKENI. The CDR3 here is CASSTGQQETQYF. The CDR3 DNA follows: TGTGCCAGCTCAACAGGACAGCAAGAGACCCAGTACTTC.

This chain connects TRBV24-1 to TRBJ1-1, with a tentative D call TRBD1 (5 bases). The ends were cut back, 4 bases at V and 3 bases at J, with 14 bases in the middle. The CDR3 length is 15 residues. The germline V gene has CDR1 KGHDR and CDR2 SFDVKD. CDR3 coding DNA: TGTGCCACCAGTGAGGGGCAGACAGCTGACACTGAAGCTTTCTTT. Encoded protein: CATSEGQTADTEAFF.

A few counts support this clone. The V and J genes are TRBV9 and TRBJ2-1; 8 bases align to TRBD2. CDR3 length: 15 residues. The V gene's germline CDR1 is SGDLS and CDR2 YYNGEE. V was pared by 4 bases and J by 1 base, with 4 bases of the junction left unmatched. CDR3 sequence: CASSPGLASYNEQFF. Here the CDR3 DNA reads TGTGCCAGCAGCCCTGGACTAGCTTCCTACAATGAGCAGTTCTTC.

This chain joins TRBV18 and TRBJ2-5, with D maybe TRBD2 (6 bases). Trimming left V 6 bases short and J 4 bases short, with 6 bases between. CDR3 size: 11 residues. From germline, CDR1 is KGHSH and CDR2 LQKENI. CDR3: CASSGGETQYF. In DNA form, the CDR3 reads TGTGCCAGCTCGGGGGGAGAGACCCAGTACTTC.

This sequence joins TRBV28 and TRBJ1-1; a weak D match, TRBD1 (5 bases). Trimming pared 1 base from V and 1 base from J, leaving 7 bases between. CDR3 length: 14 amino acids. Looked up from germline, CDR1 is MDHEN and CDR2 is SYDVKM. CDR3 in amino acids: CASSLSGGNTEAFF. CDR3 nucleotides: TGTGCCAGCAGTTTATCCGGGGGGAACACTGAAGCTTTCTTT.

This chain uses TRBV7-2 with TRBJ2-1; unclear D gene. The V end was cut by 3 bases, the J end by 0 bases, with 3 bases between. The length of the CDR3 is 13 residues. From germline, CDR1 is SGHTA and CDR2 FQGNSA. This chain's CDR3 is CASSFNSYNEQFF. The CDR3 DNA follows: TGTGCCAGCAGCTTCAACTCCTACAATGAGCAGTTCTTC.

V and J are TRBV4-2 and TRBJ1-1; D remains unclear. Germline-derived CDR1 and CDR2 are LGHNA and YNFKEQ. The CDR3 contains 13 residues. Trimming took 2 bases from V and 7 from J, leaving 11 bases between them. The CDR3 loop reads CASSQPDSLEAFF. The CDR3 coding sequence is TGTGCCAGCAGCCAACCTGACTCTCTTGAAGCTTTCTTT.

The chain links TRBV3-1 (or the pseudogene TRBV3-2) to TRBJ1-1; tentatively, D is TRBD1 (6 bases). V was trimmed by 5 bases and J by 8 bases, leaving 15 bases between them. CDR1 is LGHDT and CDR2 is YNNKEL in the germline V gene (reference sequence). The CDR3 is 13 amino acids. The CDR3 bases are TGTGCCAGCAGCACTCGGGGGGGCAGGGAAGCTTTCTTT. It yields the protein CASSTRGGREAFF.

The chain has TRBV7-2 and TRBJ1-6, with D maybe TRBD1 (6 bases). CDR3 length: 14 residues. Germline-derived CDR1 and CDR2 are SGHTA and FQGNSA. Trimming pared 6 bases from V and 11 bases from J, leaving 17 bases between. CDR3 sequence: CASRTGGGQPPLHF. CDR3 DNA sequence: TGTGCCAGCAGGACGGGGGGGGGCCAGCCACCCCTCCACTTT.

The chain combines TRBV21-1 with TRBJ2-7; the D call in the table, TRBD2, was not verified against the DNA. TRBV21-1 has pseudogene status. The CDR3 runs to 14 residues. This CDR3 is CASGRSGHDYEQYF. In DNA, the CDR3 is TGTGCCAGCGGGAGGTCGGGGCACGACTACGAGCAGTACTTC.